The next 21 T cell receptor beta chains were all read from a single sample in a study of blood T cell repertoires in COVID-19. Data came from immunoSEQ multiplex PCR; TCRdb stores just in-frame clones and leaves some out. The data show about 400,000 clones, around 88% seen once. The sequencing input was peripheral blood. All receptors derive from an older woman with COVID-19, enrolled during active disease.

For the CDR3, the DNA is TGTGCCAGCAGTGAAAGCGGTACAACTAACTATGGCTACACCTTC. This gives the protein CASSESGTTNYGYTF. The chain links TRBV2 to TRBJ1-2; D gene uncertain. Per germline, CDR1 SNHLY and CDR2 FYNNEI. CDR3 length: 15 residues. V was pared by 2 bases and J by 0 bases, with 10 bases between.

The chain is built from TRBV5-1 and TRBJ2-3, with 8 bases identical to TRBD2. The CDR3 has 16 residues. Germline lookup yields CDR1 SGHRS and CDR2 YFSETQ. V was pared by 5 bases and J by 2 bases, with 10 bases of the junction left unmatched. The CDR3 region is CASRRSSGIFTDTQYF. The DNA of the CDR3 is TGCGCCAGCAGGCGGAGTAGCGGGATTTTCACAGATACGCAGTATTTT. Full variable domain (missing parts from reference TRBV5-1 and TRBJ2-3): KAGVTQTPRYLIKTRGQQVTLSCSPISGHRSVSWYQQTPGQGLQFLFEYFSETQRNKGNFPGRFSGRQFSNSRSEMNVSTLELGDSALYLCASRRSSGIFTDTQYFGPGTRLTVL.

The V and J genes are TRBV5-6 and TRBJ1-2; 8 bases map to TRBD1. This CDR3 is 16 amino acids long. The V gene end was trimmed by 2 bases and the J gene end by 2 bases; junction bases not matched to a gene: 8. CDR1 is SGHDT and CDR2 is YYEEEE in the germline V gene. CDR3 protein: CASSLPSQGANYGYTF. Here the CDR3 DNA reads TGTGCCAGCAGCTTACCCTCCCAGGGGGCCAACTATGGCTACACCTTC.

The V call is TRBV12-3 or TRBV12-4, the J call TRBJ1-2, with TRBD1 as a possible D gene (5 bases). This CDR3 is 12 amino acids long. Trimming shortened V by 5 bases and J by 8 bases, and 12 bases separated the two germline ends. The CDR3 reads CASSPGTEGYTF. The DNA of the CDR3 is TGTGCCAGCAGTCCCGGGACTGAGGGCTACACCTTC.

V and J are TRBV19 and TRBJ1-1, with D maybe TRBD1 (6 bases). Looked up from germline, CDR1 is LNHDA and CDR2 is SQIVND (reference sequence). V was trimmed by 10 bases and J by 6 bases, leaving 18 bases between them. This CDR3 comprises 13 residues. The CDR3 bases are TGTGCCACCAGAAGGGGGGGAGAGTCTGAAGCTTTCTTT. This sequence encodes CATRRGGESEAFF.

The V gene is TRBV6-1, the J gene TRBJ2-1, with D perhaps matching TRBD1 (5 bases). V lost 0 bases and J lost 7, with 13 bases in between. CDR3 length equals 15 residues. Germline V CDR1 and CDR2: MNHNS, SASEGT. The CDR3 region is CASSEADYRTNEQFF. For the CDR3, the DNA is TGTGCCAGCAGTGAAGCGGATTACAGGACGAATGAGCAGTTCTTC.

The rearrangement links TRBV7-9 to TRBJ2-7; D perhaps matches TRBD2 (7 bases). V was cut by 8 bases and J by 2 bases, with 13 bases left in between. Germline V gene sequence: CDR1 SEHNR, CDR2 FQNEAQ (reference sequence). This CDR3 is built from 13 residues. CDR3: CASGGAGTYEQYF. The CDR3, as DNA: TGTGCCAGCGGGGGGGCCGGGACCTACGAGCAGTACTTC.

CDR3 amino acids: CASSRPGTGKYDEQYF. CDR3 nucleotide sequence: TGTGCCAGTAGTAGGCCCGGGACAGGGAAGTATGACGAGCAGTACTTC. The V and J genes are TRBV19 and TRBJ2-7, with 9 bases matching TRBD1. V shed 4 bases, J shed 5 bases, and the junction held 12 bases outside the gene matches. Germline CDR1 LNHDA, CDR2 SQIVND (reference sequence). The CDR3 consists of 16 residues.

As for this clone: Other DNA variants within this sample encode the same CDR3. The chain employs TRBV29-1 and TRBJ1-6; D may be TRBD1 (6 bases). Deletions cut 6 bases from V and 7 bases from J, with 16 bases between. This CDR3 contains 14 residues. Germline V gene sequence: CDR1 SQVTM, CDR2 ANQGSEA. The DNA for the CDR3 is TGCAGCGTAGCTGAGGGGGTTGTCAATTCACCCCTCCACTTT. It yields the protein CSVAEGVVNSPLHF.

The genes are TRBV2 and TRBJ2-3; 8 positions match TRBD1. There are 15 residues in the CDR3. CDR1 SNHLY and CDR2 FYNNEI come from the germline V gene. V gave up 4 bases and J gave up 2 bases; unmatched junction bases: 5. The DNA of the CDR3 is TGTGCCAGCAGTGGACAGGGGACATACACAGATACGCAGTATTTT. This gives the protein CASSGQGTYTDTQYF.

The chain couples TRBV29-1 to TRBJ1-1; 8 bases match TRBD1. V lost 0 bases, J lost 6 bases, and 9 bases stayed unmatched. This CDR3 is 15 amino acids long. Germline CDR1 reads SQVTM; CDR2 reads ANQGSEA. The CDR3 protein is CSVEDPGQGDPEAFF. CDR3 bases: TGCAGCGTTGAAGACCCCGGACAGGGAGACCCTGAAGCTTTCTTT.

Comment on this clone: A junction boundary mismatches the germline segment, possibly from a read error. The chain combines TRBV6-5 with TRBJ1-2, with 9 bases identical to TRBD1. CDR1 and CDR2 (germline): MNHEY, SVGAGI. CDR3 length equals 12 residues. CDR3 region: CASSYSGTGLKF. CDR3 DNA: TGTGCCAGCAGTTACTCGGGGACAGGGTTAAAATTC.

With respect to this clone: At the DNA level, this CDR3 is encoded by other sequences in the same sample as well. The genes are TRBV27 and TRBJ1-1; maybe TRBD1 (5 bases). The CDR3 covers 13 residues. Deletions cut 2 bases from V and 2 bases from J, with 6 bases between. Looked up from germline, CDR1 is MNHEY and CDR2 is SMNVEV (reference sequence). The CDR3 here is CASSLRGNTEAFF. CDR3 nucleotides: TGTGCCAGCAGTTTAAGGGGTAACACTGAAGCTTTCTTT.

CDR3 amino acids: CASSKGAVGTGELFF. Written as DNA, the CDR3 is TGTGCCAGTAGTAAGGGGGCAGTGGGCACCGGGGAGCTGTTTTTT. The chain links TRBV19 to TRBJ2-2; 7 nucleotides line up with TRBD1. V lost 4 bases to trimming and J lost 4 bases; unmatched junction nucleotides: 6. The CDR3 contains 15 residues. Germline assignment: CDR1 LNHDA and CDR2 SQIVND (reference sequence).

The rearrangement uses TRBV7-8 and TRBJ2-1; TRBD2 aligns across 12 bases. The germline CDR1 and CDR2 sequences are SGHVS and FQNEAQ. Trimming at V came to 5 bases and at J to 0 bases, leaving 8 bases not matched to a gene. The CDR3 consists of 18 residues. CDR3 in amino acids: CASSLTSGGRNSYNEQFF. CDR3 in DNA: TGTGCCAGCAGCCTGACTAGCGGGGGACGAAACTCCTACAATGAGCAGTTCTTC.

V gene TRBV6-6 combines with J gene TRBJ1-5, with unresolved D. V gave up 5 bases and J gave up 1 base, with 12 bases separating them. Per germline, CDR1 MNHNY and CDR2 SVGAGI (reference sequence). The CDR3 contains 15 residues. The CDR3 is CASSRAAGSNQPQHF. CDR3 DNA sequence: TGTGCCAGCAGTAGGGCCGCGGGGAGCAATCAGCCCCAGCATTTT.

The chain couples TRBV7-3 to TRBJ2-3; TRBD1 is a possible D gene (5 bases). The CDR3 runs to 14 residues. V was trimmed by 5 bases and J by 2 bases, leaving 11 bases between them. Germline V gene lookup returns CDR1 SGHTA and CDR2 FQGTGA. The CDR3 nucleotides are TGTGCCAGCAGCCCTGACAGTTACACAGATACGCAGTATTTT. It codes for CASSPDSYTDTQYF.

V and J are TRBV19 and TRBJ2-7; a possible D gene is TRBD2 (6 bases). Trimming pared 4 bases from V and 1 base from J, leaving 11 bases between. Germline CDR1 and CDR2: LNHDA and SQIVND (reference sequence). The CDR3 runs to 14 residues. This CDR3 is CASSTGTVSYEQYF. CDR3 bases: TGTGCCAGTAGTACAGGGACTGTTTCCTACGAGCAGTACTTC.

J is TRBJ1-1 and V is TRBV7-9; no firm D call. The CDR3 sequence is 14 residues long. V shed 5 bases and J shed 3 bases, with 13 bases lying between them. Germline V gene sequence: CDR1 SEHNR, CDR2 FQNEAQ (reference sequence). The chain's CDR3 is CASSRSDGDTEAFF. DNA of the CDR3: TGTGCCAGCAGCCGGTCAGACGGGGACACTGAAGCTTTCTTT.

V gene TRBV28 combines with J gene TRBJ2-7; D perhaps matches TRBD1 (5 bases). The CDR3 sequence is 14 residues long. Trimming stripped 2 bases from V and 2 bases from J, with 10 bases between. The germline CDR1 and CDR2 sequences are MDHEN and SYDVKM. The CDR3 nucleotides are TGTGCCAGCAGTTTAATAGGACAAGCCTACGAGCAGTACTTC. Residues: CASSLIGQAYEQYF.

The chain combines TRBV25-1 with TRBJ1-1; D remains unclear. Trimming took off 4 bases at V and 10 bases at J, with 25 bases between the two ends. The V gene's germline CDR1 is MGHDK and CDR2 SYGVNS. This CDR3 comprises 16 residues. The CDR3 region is CASSARVTVSYRGAFF. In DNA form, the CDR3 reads TGTGCCAGCAGTGCCCGGGTCACCGTATCGTATAGAGGAGCTTTCTTT. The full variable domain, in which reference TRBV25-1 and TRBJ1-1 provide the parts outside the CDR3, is EADIYQTPRYLVIGTGKKITLECSQTMGHDKMYWYQQDPGMELHLIHYSYGVNSTEKGDLSSESTVSRIRTEHFPLTLESARPSHTSQYLCASSARVTVSYRGAFFGQGTRLTVV.